The 21 T cell receptor beta chains below come from one sample, sequenced in a study of T cell repertoires in cytomegalovirus infection. TCRdb re-analysed the reads in MiXCR, keeping a single row per CDR3 protein. The sample holds 290,000 or so distinct CDR3 sequences, about 23% seen once. Input material: PBMCs. The receptors here all came from a human donor in good health (CMV status not recorded). Some clones in this sample may be carry-over from other donors' samples.

Only a few counts were recorded for this clonotype. The J gene is TRBJ1-6, the V gene TRBV20-1, with D hard to call. The CDR3 totals 12 residues. Germline V gives CDR1 DFQATT, CDR2 SNEGSKA (reference sequence). Trimming shortened V by 2 bases and J by 7 bases, and 6 bases separated the two germline ends. The CDR3 coding sequence is TGCAGTGCTAGATTCACGAATTCACCCCTCCACTTT. As protein: CSARFTNSPLHF.

This clonotype has a handful of counts. The chain couples TRBV7-2 to TRBJ2-7; possibly TRBD2 for D (6 bases). Trimming pared 0 bases from V and 9 bases from J, leaving 9 bases between. Per the germline V gene, CDR1 is SGHTA and CDR2 is FQGNSA. The CDR3 spans 12 residues. In nucleotides, the CDR3 is TGTGCCAGCAGCTTAGCTCGGGGGACGCAGTACTTC. It is translated as CASSLARGTQYF.

The chain carries TRBV14 and TRBJ1-1; 7 bases are a match to TRBD1. Germline CDR1 reads SGHDN; CDR2 reads FVKESK. V was pared by 8 bases and J by 1 base, with 7 bases of the junction left unmatched. The CDR3 totals 14 residues. CDR3 DNA sequence: TGTGCCAGCGCGGTTAGACAGGGGAACACTGAAGCTTTCTTT. Translating gives CASAVRQGNTEAFF.

V usage is TRBV15 and J usage is TRBJ2-7, with D perhaps TRBD1 (7 bases). With 5 bases removed from V and 1 base from J, the gap between germline ends came to 12 bases. The CDR3 sequence is 14 residues long. Looked up from germline, CDR1 is LNHNV and CDR2 is YYDKDF (reference sequence). CDR3 region: CATSQGGPSYEQYF. For the CDR3, the DNA is TGTGCCACCAGCCAGGGGGGTCCTTCCTACGAGCAGTACTTC.

The chain is built from TRBV28 and TRBJ2-7; D uncertain. Germline V CDR1 and CDR2: MDHEN, SYDVKM. CDR3 length: 13 residues. Trimming removed 6 bases at V and 0 bases at J, with 9 bases between. CDR3 residues: CASSRPPSYEQYF. CDR3 DNA sequence: TGTGCCAGCAGCCGACCCCCCTCCTACGAGCAGTACTTC.

This chain uses TRBV20-1 with TRBJ1-5, with D possibly TRBD1 on 5 matching bases. The CDR3 length is 14 residues. The V end was cut by 1 base, the J end by 6 bases, with 13 bases between. In germline, CDR1 is DFQATT, CDR2 SNEGSKA (reference sequence). CDR3 sequence (DNA): TGCAGTGCTAGAGGGGGGGGGAGGCTTCAGCCCCAGCATTTT. Its translation: CSARGGGRLQPQHF.

Many counts were recorded for this clonotype. V usage is TRBV4-2 and J usage is TRBJ1-1, with TRBD1 as a possible D gene (5 bases). V lost 3 bases, J lost 3 bases, and 14 bases lay in between. The germline gives CDR1 LGHNA, CDR2 YNFKEQ. CDR3 length equals 15 residues. CDR3 amino acids: CASSHHSGHYTEAFF. CDR3 DNA: TGTGCCAGCAGCCACCACTCAGGACACTACACTGAAGCTTTCTTT.

The rearrangement uses TRBV20-1 and TRBJ1-1; 9 nucleotides line up with TRBD1. The germline CDR1 and CDR2 sequences are DFQATT and SNEGSKA (reference sequence). The trim removed 0 bases at V and 3 bases at J, leaving 2 bases unmatched. This CDR3 is built from 14 residues. CDR3 sequence: CSAREGTGYTEAFF. The CDR3 coding sequence is TGCAGTGCTAGAGAAGGGACAGGGTACACTGAAGCTTTCTTT.

The CDR3 sequence is CASRGRTNRGQPQHF. CDR3 bases: TGTGCCAGCAGGGGACGGACGAACCGGGGTCAGCCCCAGCATTTT. V and J are TRBV28 and TRBJ1-5; perhaps TRBD1 as D (5 bases). CDR3 size: 15 residues. V was cut by 6 bases and J by 6 bases, with 18 bases left in between. Germline CDR1 MDHEN, CDR2 SYDVKM.

This clonotype was seen a handful of times. The chain joins TRBV7-2 to TRBJ2-3; perhaps D is TRBD1 or TRBD2 (5 bases each). Germline V gene data show CDR1 as SGHTA and CDR2 as FQGNSA. V was clipped by 6 bases and J by 0 bases, with 16 bases between them. CDR3 size: 16 residues. DNA for the CDR3: TGTGCCAGCAGTTCTGGGACGGGGTTTAGCACAGATACGCAGTATTTT. Amino acids: CASSSGTGFSTDTQYF.

Comments on this clonotype: A read error may be the cause here, since a much bigger clone is one base away. This chain connects TRBV28 to TRBJ2-1; 7 positions match TRBD2. This CDR3 has 15 residues. The V gene's germline CDR1 is MDHEN and CDR2 SYDVKM. CDR3 amino acids: CVSTLAWEGNNEQFF. DNA of the CDR3: TGTGTCAGCACCCTCGCGTGGGAGGGAAACAATGAGCAGTTCTTC. The variable domain in full, completed from reference TRBV28 and TRBJ2-1, reads DVKVTQSSRYLVKRTGEKVFLECVQDMDHENMFWYRQDPGLGLRLIYFSYDVKMKEKGDIPEGYSVSREKKERFSLILESASTNQTSMYLCVSTLAWEGNNEQFFGPGTRLTVL.

This clonotype was seen at least ten times. The rearrangement links TRBV7-2 to TRBJ1-4; 9 nucleotides align to TRBD1. The germline V gene has CDR1 SGHTA and CDR2 FQGNSA. The junction had 11 bases not matched to a gene; V was cut back by 4 bases and J by 11 bases. The CDR3 runs to 15 residues. In nucleotides, the CDR3 is TGTGCCAGCAGCTCCGGACAGGGGAATTTCCCCAAACTGTTTTTT. It encodes CASSSGQGNFPKLFF.

The chain recombines TRBV28 with TRBJ2-7; 7 bases agree with TRBD1. The CDR3 covers 16 residues. Germline V CDR1 and CDR2: MDHEN, SYDVKM. The junction had 11 bases not matched to a gene; V was cut back by 4 bases and J by 2 bases. As DNA, the CDR3 is TGTGCCAGCAGTTCCCACGACAGGGCCCGTGCCTACGAGCAGTACTTC. This gives the protein CASSSHDRARAYEQYF.

V usage is TRBV20-1 and J usage is TRBJ2-6; 7 bases are a match to TRBD1. CDR3 size: 16 residues. The junction had 8 bases not matched to a gene; V was cut back by 6 bases and J by 0 bases. Germline loops: CDR1 DFQATT, CDR2 SNEGSKA (reference sequence). The CDR3 region is CSAIDRVRSGANVLTF. DNA for the CDR3: TGCAGTGCCATAGACAGGGTTCGCTCTGGGGCCAACGTCCTGACTTTC.

A few counts support this clonotype. The chain carries TRBV5-5 and TRBJ2-6, with 12 bases identical to TRBD1. Trimming took 0 bases from V and 2 from J; bases not matched to a gene: 6. The CDR3 runs 19 residues. In germline, CDR1 is SGHKS, CDR2 YYEKEE (reference sequence). The CDR3 is CASSLVGTGGAAGANVLTF. In DNA, the CDR3 is TGTGCCAGCAGCTTGGTCGGGACAGGGGGCGCCGCTGGGGCCAACGTCCTGACTTTC. Full variable domain (rest looked up from reference TRBV5-5 and TRBJ2-6): DAGVTQSPTHLIKTRGQQVTLRCSPISGHKSVSWYQQVLGQGPQFIFQYYEKEERGRGNFPDRFSARQFPNYSSELNVNALLLGDSALYLCASSLVGTGGAAGANVLTFGAGSRLTVL.

This clonotype was seen only a few times. V usage is TRBV28 and J usage is TRBJ2-5; 9 positions match TRBD1. From germline, CDR1 is MDHEN and CDR2 SYDVKM. CDR3 length: 15 residues. The V segment lost 6 bases and the J segment 8 bases; nucleotides outside the gene matches: 13. CDR3 amino acids: CASSSPGQGRETQYF. DNA for the CDR3: TGTGCCAGCAGCTCCCCAGGACAGGGGAGAGAAACCCAGTACTTC. Complete variable domain (other parts from reference TRBV28 and TRBJ2-5): DVKVTQSSRYLVKRTGEKVFLECVQDMDHENMFWYRQDPGLGLRLIYFSYDVKMKEKGDIPEGYSVSREKKERFSLILESASTNQTSMYLCASSSPGQGRETQYFGPGTRLLVL.

This clonotype came up many times. The chain employs TRBV7-9 and TRBJ2-6, with 7 bases fitting TRBD1. The CDR3 extends over 19 amino acids. CDR1 and CDR2 from the germline V gene are SEHNR and FQNEAQ (reference sequence). Trimming took 11 bases from V and 0 from J; bases not matched to a gene: 19. CDR3 nucleotide sequence: TGTGCCTTCTGGGAAATTCGGGACAGTGGACGCTCTGGGGCCAACGTCCTGACTTTC. The encoded protein is CAFWEIRDSGRSGANVLTF. Combining the CDR3 with reference TRBV7-9 and TRBJ2-6 gives the whole variable domain DTGVSQNPRHKITKRGQNVTFRCDPISEHNRLYWYRQTLGQGPEFLTYFQNEAQLEKSRLLSDRFSAERPKGSFSTLEIQRTEQGDSAMYLCAFWEIRDSGRSGANVLTFGAGSRLTVL.

The V gene is TRBV7-9, the J gene TRBJ1-2; the D is unclear. The CDR3 runs to 12 residues. The germline CDR1 and CDR2 sequences are SEHNR and FQNEAQ (reference sequence). The ends were cut back, 7 bases at V and 4 bases at J, with 10 bases in the middle. The CDR3 DNA is TGTGCCAGCAATGGGCAGAGCTATGGCTACACCTTC. Translating it yields CASNGQSYGYTF.

V is TRBV23-1 and J is TRBJ2-7; no clear D. TRBV23-1 is designated an ORF whose function remains uncertain. Between the trimmed V and J ends, which lost 6 bases and 1 base, there was a span of 19 bases. This CDR3 has 16 residues. CDR3 sequence: CASSPTDIAPSYEQYF. CDR3 nucleotides: TGCGCCAGCAGCCCCACTGATATAGCTCCTTCCTACGAGCAGTACTTC.

This sequence joins TRBV5-1 and TRBJ2-1; D perhaps matches TRBD1 (6 bases). Germline CDR1 and CDR2: SGHRS and YFSETQ. Trimming left V 3 bases short and J 0 bases short, with 10 bases between. This CDR3 comprises 15 residues. The DNA of the CDR3 is TGCGCCAGCAGCTCAGGGGTCTTCTCCTACAATGAGCAGTTCTTC. Translating gives CASSSGVFSYNEQFF.

This clonotype turned up a few times. The chain is built from TRBV7-9 and TRBJ2-3; D call uncertain. There are 13 residues in the CDR3. Deletions cut 10 bases from V and 0 bases from J, with 11 bases between. Germline V gene data show CDR1 as SEHNR and CDR2 as FQNEAQ (reference sequence). CDR3 nucleotide sequence: TGTGCCACCTGGAGTGCGAGCACAGATACGCAGTATTTT. It codes for CATWSASTDTQYF. Full variable domain (rest looked up from reference TRBV7-9 and TRBJ2-3): DTGVSQNPRHKITKRGQNVTFRCDPISEHNRLYWYRQTLGQGPEFLTYFQNEAQLEKSRLLSDRFSAERPKGSFSTLEIQRTEQGDSAMYLCATWSASTDTQYFGPGTRLTVL.